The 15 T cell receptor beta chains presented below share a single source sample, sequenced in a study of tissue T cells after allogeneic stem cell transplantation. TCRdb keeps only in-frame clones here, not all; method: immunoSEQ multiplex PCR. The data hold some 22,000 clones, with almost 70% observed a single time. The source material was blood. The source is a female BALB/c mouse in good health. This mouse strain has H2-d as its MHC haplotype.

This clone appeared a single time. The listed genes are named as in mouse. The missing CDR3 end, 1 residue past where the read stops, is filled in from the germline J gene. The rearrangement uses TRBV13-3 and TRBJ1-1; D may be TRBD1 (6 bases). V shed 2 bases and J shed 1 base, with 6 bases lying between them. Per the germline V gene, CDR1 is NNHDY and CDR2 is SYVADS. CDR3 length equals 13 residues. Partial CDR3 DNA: TGTGCCAGCAGTGAACAGGGGAACACAGAAGTCTTC. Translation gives CASSEQGNTEVF. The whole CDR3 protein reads CASSEQGNTEVFF.

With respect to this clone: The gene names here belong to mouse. CDR3 DNA (partial): TGTGCCAGCAGCGCCGGGACAGGGAGGGAAGTCTTC. Amino acids: CASSAGTGREVF. The whole CDR3 region reads CASSAGTGREVFF. The rearrangement joins TRBV13-3 to TRBJ1-1, with 9 bases fitting TRBD1. The read is 1 residue too short to cover the CDR3 end, so that end is filled in from the germline J gene. This CDR3 is 13 amino acids long. J was trimmed by 8 bases and V by 5 bases; bases with no gene match: 7. Germline CDR1 and CDR2: NNHDY and SYVADS.

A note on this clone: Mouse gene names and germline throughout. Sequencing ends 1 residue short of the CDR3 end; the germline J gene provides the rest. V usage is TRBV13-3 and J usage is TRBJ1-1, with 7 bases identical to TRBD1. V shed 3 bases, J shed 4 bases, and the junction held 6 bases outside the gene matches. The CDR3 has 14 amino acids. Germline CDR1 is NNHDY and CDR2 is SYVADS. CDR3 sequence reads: CASSGTGRGTEVFF. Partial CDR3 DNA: TGTGCCAGCAGTGGGACAGGAAGGGGCACAGAAGTCTTC.

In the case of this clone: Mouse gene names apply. The sequenced part of the CDR3 DNA is TGTGCCAGCAGTGATTGGGCAGGCGGGGACACCTTGTAC. Translation: CASSDWAGGDTLY. The full CDR3 protein is CASSDWAGGDTLYF. The genes are TRBV13-3 and TRBJ2-4; D remains ambiguous. The read falls 1 residue short of the CDR3 end, and the missing part is taken from the germline J gene. The germline CDR1 and CDR2 sequences are NNHDY and SYVADS. V was clipped by 1 base and J by 7 bases, with 13 bases between them. This CDR3 is 14 amino acids long.

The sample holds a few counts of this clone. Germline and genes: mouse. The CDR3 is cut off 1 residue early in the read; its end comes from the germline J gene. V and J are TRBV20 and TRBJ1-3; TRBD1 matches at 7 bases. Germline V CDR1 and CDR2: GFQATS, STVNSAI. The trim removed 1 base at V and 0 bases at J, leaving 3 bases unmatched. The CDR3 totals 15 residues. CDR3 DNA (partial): TGTGGTGCTAGGGCCAGGGGGAATTCTGGAAATACGCTCTAT. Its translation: CGARARGNSGNTLY. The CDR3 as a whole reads CGARARGNSGNTLYF.

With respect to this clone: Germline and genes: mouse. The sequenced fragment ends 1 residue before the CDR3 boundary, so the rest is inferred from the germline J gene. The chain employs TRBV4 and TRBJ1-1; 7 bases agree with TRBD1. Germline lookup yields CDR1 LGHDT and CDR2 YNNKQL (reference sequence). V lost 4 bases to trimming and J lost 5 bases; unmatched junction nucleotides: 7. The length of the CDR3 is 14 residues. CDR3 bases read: TGTGCCAGCAGCTCCTACAGGGGAAGGACAGAAGTCTTC. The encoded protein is CASSSYRGRTEVF. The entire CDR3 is CASSSYRGRTEVFF.

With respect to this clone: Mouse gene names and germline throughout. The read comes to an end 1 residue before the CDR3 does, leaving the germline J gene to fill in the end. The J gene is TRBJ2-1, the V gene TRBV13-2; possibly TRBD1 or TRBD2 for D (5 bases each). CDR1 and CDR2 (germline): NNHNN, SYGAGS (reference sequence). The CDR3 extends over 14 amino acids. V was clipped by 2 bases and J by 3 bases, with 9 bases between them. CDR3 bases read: TGTGCCAGCGGTGAGGGACGGGGCTATGCTGAGCAGTTC. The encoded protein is CASGEGRGYAEQF. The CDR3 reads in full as CASGEGRGYAEQFF.

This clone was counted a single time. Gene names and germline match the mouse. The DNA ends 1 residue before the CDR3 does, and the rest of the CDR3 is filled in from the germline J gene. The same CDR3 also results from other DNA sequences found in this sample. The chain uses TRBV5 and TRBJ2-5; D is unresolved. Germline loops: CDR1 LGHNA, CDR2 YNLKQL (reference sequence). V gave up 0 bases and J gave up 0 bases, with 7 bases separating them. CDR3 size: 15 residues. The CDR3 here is CASSQDPVNQDTQYF. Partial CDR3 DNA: TGTGCCAGCAGCCAAGATCCTGTCAACCAAGACACCCAGTAC.

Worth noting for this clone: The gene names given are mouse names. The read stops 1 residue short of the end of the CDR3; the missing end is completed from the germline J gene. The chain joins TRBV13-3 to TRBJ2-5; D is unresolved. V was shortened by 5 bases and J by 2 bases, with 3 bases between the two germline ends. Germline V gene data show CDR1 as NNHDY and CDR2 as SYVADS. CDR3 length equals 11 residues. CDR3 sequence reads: CASRRQDTQYF. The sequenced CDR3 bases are TGTGCCAGCAGACGCCAAGACACCCAGTAC.

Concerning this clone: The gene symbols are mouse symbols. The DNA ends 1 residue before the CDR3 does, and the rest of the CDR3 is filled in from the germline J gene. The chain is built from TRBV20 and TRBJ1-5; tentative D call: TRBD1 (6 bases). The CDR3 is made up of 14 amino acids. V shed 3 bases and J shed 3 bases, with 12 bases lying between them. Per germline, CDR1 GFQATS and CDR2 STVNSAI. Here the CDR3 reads CGASHREGNQAPLF. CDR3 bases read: TGTGGTGCTAGTCACAGGGAGGGCAACCAGGCTCCGCTT. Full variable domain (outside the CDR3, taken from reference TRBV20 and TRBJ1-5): GALVYQYPRRTICKSGTSMRMECQAVGFQATSVAWYRQSPQKTFELIALSTVNSAIKYEQNFTQEKFPISHPNLSFSSMTVLNAYLEDRGLYLCGASHREGNQAPLFGEGTRLSVL.

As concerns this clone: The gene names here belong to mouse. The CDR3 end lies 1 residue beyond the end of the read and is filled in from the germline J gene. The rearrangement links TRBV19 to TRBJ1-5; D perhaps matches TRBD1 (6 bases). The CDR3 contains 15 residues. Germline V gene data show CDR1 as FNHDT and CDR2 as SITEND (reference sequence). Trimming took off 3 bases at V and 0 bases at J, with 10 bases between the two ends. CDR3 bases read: TGTGCCAGCAGTAAAGGACAGTATAACAACCAGGCTCCGCTT. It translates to CASSKGQYNNQAPL. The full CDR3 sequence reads CASSKGQYNNQAPLF.

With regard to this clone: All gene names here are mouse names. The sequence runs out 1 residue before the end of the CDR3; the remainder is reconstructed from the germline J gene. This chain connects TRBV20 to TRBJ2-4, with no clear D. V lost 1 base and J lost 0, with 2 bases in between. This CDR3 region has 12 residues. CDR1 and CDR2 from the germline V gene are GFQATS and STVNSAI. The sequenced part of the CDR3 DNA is TGTGGTGCTAGGGGGAGTCAAAACACCTTGTAC. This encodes CGARGSQNTLY. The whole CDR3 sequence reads CGARGSQNTLYF.

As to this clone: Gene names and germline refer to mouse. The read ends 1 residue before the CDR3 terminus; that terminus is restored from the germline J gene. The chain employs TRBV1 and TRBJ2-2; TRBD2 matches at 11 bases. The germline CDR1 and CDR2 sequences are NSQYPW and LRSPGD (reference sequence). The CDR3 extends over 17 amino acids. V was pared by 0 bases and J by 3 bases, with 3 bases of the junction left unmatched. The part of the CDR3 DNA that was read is TGCACCTGCAGTGCAGAAGGGACTGGGGGCTACACCGGGCAGCTCTAC. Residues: CTCSAEGTGGYTGQLY. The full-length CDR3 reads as CTCSAEGTGGYTGQLYF.

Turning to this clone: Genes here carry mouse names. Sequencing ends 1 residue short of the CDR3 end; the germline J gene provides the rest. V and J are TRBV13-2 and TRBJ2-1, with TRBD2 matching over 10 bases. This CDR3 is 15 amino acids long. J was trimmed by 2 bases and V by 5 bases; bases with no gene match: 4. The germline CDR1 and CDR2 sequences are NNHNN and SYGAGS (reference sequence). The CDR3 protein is CASGDWGRYYAEQFF. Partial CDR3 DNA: TGTGCCAGCGGGGACTGGGGGAGGTACTATGCTGAGCAGTTC.

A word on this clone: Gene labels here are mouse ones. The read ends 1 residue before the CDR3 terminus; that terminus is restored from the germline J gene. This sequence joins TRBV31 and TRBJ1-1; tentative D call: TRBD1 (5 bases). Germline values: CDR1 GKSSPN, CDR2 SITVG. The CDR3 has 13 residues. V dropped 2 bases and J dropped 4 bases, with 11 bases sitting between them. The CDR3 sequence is CAWSLQGLTEVFF. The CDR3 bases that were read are TGTGCCTGGAGTTTGCAGGGTCTCACAGAAGTCTTC.